This is a list of T cell receptor beta chains from one sample in a study of regulatory dendritic cells for organ transplantation. Sequencing used immunoSEQ multiplex PCR; TCRdb keeps in-frame clones, though not all of them. The repertoire holds about 7,100 clones, with about two thirds as singletons. Their antigens remain unidentified. Sequenced: memory CD4+ T cells from blood cultured with dendritic cells. The receptors come from a human donor in good health. The CDR3 runs from the conserved cysteine through the conserved F or W. Each record gives: D gene, clone size, V gene, J gene, CDR3 DNA, CDR3 protein. A D gene is named only where the DNA matches it firmly. A row's size may be missing; if present it is once, few, many or a size class.

TRBD1	medium-sized	TRBV2	TRBJ1-2	TGTGCCACCCCGACAGGGGGCGAGAACTATGGCTACACCTTC	CATPTGGENYGYTF
TRBD1	.	TRBV5-1	TRBJ1-4	TGCGCCAGCAGCTTGGGGACAGGGGGCGGAACTAATGAAAAACTGTTTTTT	CASSLGTGGGTNEKLFF
TRBD2	.	TRBV15	TRBJ2-3	TGTGCCACCCGGGGAGGGGATCGTTCCACAGATACGCAGTATTTT	CATRGGDRSTDTQYF
.	.	TRBV5-8	TRBJ1-5	TGTGCCAGCAGCTTGGGGTCAGGTAATCAGCCCCAGCATTTT	CASSLGSGNQPQHF
.	.	TRBV25-1	TRBJ2-5	TGTGCCAGCAGTGACCCTACGAGGGCCCAAGAGACCCAGTACTTC	CASSDPTRAQETQYF
TRBD1	.	TRBV11-1	TRBJ2-2	TGTGCCAGCAGCCTAAACCAGGGGGCGGGCACCGGGGAGCTGTTTTTT	CASSLNQGAGTGELFF
TRBD2	.	TRBV7-8	TRBJ2-1	TGTGCCAGCAGTCACGGGGGGGGACACGATGAGCAGTTCTTC	CASSHGGGHDEQFF
.	.	TRBV14	TRBJ1-2	TGTGCCAGCAGCCATTCAAGCGCGGGAATCTATGGCTACACCTTC	CASSHSSAGIYGYTF
TRBD1	few	TRBV19	TRBJ1-2	TGTGCCAGTAGTATCTCAGGACAGGGGAAGGGTAACTATGGCTACACCTTC	CASSISGQGKGNYGYTF
TRBD2	.	TRBV10-3	TRBJ2-3	TGTGCCATCATGGATAGCGGGGGGTCAGATACGCAGTATTTT	CAIMDSGGSDTQYF
.	.	TRBV19	TRBJ2-3	TGTGCCAGTAGTATAGTAGATTCTAGATCCAATACGCAGTATTTT	CASSIVDSRSNTQYF
TRBD1	.	TRBV5-4	TRBJ1-1	TGTGCCAGCAGCCCACGACAGGGGATGAACACTGAAGCTTTCTTT	CASSPRQGMNTEAFF
TRBD2	.	TRBV5-1	TRBJ2-1	TGCGCCAGCAAGACCACTAGCGGGATCCACAATGAGCAGTTCTTC	CASKTTSGIHNEQFF
.	.	TRBV29-1	TRBJ2-2	TGCAGCGTTGGGCAGGCGTCCACCGGGGAGCTGTTTTTT	CSVGQASTGELFF
.	few	TRBV2	TRBJ1-6	TGTGCCAGCAGCCGGGACACATATAATTCACCCCTCCACTTT	CASSRDTYNSPLHF
TRBD2	.	TRBV18	TRBJ2-2	TGTGCCAGCTCACCCCTGACGGGGGGAATCACCGGGGAGCTGTTTTTT	CASSPLTGGITGELFF
.	few	TRBV7-6	TRBJ1-3	TGTGCCAGCAGCCCAATGGGCTCCGGAAACACCATATATTTT	CASSPMGSGNTIYF
.	.	TRBV5-1	TRBJ1-1	TGCGCCAGCAGCTTGTGGGGCGGGGAGAACACTGAAGCTTTCTTT	CASSLWGGENTEAFF
.	.	TRBV7-9	TRBJ2-5	TGTGCCAGCAGCATGAGGGGGACGGAAGAGACCCAGTACTTC	CASSMRGTEETQYF
.	.	TRBV28	TRBJ2-3	TGTGCCAGCAGGCGCCTGAACACAGATACGCAGTATTTT	CASRRLNTDTQYF
TRBD1	.	TRBV5-1	TRBJ2-2	TGCGCCAGCAGCTTGGGAAGAGGGGGCGAAACCGGGGAGCTGTTTTTT	CASSLGRGGETGELFF
.	.	TRBV11-3	TRBJ1-2	TGTGCCAGCAGCCCAGGTGACTATGGCTACACCTTC	CASSPGDYGYTF
.	.	TRBV5-4	TRBJ2-3	TGTGCCAGCAGCCCGGCTACAGGAGCAGATACGCAGTATTTT	CASSPATGADTQYF
TRBD2	.	TRBV5-1	TRBJ2-1	TGCGCCAGCACCTCCCGAGGCGGGGGGTCCTACAATGAGCAGTTCTTC	CASTSRGGGSYNEQFF
.	few	TRBV6-5	TRBJ1-5	TGTGCCAGCAGCCGATTGCGGGCTAGCAATCAGCCCCAGCATTTT	CASSRLRASNQPQHF
.	.	TRBV21-1	TRBJ2-1	TGTGCCAGCAGCAAAGGGGGACTCAGGCTAGCGGCCAACAATGAGCAGTTCTTC	CASSKGGLRLAANNEQFF
.	.	TRBV9	TRBJ2-2	TGTGCCAGCAGCGTAGGTAAAACCGGGGAGCTGTTTTTT	CASSVGKTGELFF
TRBD1	few	TRBV28	TRBJ1-2	TGTGCCAGCAGTCTCCCCCAGGGGGCCGGCTATGGCTACACCTTC	CASSLPQGAGYGYTF
.	.	TRBV9	TRBJ1-2	TGTGCCAGCAGCGCCAGGGTTGCTCATGGCTACACCTTC	CASSARVAHGYTF
TRBD1	.	TRBV2	TRBJ1-2	TGTGCCAGCAGTGATGACAGGGCAAGCTACACCTTC	CASSDDRASYTF